This T cell receptor (beta chain) was captured in a study of shared clonotypes between healthy human individuals. Each sample came from a Caucasian adult donor living in Nashville, Tennessee. Researchers drew on tens of millions of PBMCs for genomic DNA from unsorted samples. The CDR3 is 12 amino acids. Per the germline V gene, CDR1 is MNHNY and CDR2 is SVGAGI (reference sequence). At deep level, the assay was performed. TCRdb's table, derived via immunoSEQ multiplex PCR, lists solely in-frame clones and lacks some. The sample consists of some 530,000 clones, more than 65% of them appearing once. About this clone: Additional DNA sequences in this sample encode the identical CDR3.

The rearrangement links TRBV6-6 to TRBJ2-5; the match to TRBD2 covers 10 bases. The DNA end lines up better with TRBJ2-7; the J call may be wrong. The specimen was PBMCs. The source is a woman aged 40 to 50 in good health. Some clones in this sample may be carry-over from other donors' samples. The CDR3 region is CASRAGGNEQYF. CDR3 bases: TGTGCCAGCAGAGCGGGAGGGAACGAGCAGTACTTC.